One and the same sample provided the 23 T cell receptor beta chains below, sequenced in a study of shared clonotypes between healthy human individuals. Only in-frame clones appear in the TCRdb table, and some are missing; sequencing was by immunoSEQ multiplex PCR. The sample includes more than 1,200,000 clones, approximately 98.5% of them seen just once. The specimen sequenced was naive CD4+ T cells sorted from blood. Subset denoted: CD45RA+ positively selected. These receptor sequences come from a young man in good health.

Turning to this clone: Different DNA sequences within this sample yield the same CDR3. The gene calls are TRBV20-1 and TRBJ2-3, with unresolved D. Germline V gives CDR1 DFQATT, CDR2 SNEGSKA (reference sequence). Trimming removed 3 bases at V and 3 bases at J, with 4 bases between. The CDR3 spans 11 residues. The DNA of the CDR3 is TGCAGTGCTAGGAGGACAGATACGCAGTATTTT. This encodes CSARRTDTQYF.

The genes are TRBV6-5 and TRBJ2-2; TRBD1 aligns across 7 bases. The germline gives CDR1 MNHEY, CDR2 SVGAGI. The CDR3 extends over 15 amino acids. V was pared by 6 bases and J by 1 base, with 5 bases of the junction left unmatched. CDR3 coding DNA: TGTGCCAGCAGGTACAGACAGGGGAACACCGGGGAGCTGTTTTTT. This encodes CASRYRQGNTGELFF.

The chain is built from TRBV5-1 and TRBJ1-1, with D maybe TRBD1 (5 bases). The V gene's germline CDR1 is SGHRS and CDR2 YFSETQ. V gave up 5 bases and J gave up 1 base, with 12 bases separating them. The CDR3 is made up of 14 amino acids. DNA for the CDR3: TGCGCCAGCAGTAGAGTCGGGGGGAACACTGAAGCTTTCTTT. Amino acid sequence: CASSRVGGNTEAFF.

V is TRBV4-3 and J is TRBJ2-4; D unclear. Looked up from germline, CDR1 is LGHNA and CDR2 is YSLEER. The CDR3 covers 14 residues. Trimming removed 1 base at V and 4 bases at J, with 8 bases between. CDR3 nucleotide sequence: TGCGCCAGCAGCCAAGGGGTAGCTAAAAACATTCAGTACTTC. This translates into CASSQGVAKNIQYF.

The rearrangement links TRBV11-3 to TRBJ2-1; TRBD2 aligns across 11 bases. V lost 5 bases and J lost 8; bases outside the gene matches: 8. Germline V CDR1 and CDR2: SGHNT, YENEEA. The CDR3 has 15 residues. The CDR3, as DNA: TGTGCCAGCAGCCCCGGACTAGCGGGTCGAGATGAGCAGTTCTTC. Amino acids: CASSPGLAGRDEQFF.

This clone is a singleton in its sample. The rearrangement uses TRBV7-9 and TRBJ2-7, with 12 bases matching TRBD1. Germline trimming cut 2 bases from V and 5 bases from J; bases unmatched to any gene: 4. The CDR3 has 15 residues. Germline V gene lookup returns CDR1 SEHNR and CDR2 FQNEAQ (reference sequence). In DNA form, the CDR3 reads TGTGCCAGCAGCTTATCGGGACAGGGGGCGCACGAGCAGTACTTC. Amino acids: CASSLSGQGAHEQYF.

CDR3 sequence (DNA): TGCAGTGCCCAAGGGGGTGGCTACACCTTC. Protein: CSAQGGGYTF. The chain recombines TRBV20-1 with TRBJ1-2, with D possibly matching TRBD1 (6 bases). CDR3 length: 10 amino acids. The ends were cut back, 6 bases at V and 7 bases at J, with 9 bases in the middle. The germline CDR1 and CDR2 sequences are DFQATT and SNEGSKA (reference sequence).

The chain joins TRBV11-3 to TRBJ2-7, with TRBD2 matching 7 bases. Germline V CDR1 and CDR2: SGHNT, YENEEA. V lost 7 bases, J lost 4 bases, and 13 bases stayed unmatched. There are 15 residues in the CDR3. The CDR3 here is CASKWHTCGRYEQYF. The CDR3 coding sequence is TGTGCCAGCAAATGGCACACTTGCGGGAGATACGAGCAGTACTTC.

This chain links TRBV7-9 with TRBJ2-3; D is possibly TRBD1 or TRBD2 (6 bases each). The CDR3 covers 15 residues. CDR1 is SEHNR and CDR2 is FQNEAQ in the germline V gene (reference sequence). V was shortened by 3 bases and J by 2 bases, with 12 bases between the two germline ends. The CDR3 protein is CASSFRQDYTDTQYF. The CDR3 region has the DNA TGTGCCAGCAGCTTTCGACAGGACTACACAGATACGCAGTATTTT.

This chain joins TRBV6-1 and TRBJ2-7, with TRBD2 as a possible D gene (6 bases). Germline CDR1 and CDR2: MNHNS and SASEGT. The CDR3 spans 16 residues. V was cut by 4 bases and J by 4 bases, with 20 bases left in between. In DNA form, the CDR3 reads TGTGCCAGCAGTGGGGGTGGTTCTGGGAGGTGGTACGAGCAGTACTTC. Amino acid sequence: CASSGGGSGRWYEQYF.

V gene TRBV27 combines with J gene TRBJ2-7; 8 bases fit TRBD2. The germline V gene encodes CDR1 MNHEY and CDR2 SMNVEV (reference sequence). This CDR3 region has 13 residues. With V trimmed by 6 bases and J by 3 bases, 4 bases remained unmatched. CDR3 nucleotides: TGTGCCAGCAGCCATACTAGCGGCTACGAGCAGTACTTC. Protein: CASSHTSGYEQYF.

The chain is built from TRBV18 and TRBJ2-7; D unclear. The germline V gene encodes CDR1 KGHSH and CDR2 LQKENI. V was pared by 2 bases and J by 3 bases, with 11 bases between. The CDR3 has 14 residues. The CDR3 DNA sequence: TGTGCCAGCTCACCAGGGGTTGGCAACTACGAGCAGTACTTC. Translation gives CASSPGVGNYEQYF.

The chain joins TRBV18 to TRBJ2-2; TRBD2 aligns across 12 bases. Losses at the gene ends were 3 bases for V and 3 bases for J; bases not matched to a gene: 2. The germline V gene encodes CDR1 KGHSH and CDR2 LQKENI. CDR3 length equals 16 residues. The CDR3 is CASSPPSGRDTGELFF. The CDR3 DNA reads TGTGCCAGCTCACCTCCTAGCGGGAGGGACACCGGGGAGCTGTTTTTT.

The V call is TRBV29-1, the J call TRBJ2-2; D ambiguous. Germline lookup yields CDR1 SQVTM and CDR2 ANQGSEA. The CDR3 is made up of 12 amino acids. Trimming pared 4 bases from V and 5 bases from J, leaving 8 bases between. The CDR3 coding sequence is TGCAGCGTTGTTCCGGGTACCGGGGAGCTGTTTTTT. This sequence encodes CSVVPGTGELFF.

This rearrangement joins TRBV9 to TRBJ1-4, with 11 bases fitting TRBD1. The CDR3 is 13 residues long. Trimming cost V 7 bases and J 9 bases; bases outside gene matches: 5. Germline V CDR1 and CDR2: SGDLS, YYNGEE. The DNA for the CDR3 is TGTGCCAGCGCCAAGGACAGGGGGCAAAAACTGTTTTTT. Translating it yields CASAKDRGQKLFF.

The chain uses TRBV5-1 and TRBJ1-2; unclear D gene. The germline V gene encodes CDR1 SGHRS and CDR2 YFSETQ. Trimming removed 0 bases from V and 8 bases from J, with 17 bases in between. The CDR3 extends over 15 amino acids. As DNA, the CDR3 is TGCGCCAGCAGCTTGGCCGTGGGGTCGCGCTTGGGCTACACCTTC. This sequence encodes CASSLAVGSRLGYTF.

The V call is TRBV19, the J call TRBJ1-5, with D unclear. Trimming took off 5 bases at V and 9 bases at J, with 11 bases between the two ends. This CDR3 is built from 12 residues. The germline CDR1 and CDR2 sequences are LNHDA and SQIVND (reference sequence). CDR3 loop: CASSALYRPQHF. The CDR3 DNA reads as TGTGCCAGTAGTGCCTTATATCGGCCCCAGCATTTT.

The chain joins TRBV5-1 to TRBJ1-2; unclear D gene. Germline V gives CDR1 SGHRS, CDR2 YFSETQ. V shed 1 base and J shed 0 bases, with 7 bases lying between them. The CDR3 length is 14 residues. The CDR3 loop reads CASSLLDSNYGYTF. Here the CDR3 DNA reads TGCGCCAGCAGCTTGTTGGATTCTAACTATGGCTACACCTTC. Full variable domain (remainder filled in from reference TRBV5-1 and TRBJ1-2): KAGVTQTPRYLIKTRGQQVTLSCSPISGHRSVSWYQQTPGQGLQFLFEYFSETQRNKGNFPGRFSGRQFSNSRSEMNVSTLELGDSALYLCASSLLDSNYGYTFGSGTRLTVV.

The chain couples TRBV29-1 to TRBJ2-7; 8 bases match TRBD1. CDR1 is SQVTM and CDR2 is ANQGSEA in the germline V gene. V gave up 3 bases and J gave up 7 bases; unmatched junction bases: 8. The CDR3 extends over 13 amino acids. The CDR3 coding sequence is TGCAGCGTTGAGAGGACAGGGAGAGAAGAGCAGTACTTC. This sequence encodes CSVERTGREEQYF.

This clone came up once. The CDR3 loop is CASSLRARGTEAFF. DNA for the CDR3: TGCGCCAGCAGCTTGAGGGCCAGGGGTACTGAAGCTTTCTTT. V is TRBV5-1 and J is TRBJ1-1; TRBD1 might be the D (6 bases). Germline lookup yields CDR1 SGHRS and CDR2 YFSETQ. The V and J ends lost 1 base and 5 bases respectively, with 12 bases between them. This CDR3 spans 14 amino acids.

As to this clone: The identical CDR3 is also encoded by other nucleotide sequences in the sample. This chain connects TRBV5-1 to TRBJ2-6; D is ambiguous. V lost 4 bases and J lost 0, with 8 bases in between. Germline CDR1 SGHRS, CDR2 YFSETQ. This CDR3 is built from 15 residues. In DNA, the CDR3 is TGCGCCAGCAGCGGACGGCCCTCTGGGGCCAACGTCCTGACTTTC. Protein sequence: CASSGRPSGANVLTF.

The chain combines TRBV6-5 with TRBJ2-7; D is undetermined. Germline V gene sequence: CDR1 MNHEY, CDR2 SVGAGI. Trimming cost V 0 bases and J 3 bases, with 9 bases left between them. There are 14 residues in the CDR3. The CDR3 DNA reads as TGTGCCAGCAGTTACTCGAAAGGTAACTACGAGCAGTACTTC. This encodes CASSYSKGNYEQYF.

In DNA form, the CDR3 reads TGTGCCAGCAGCTTAGAGCAGACCTCCTACGAGCAGTACTTC. Translation gives CASSLEQTSYEQYF. V usage is TRBV7-9 and J usage is TRBJ2-7; D call uncertain. Germline loops: CDR1 SEHNR, CDR2 FQNEAQ (reference sequence). Trimming removed 1 base from V and 0 bases from J, with 7 bases in between. The CDR3 loop spans 14 amino acids.